The 17 T cell receptor beta chains below come from one sample, sequenced in a study of cytomegalovirus exposure and HLA in healthy donors. Primers: 60 Vbeta forward and 13 Jbeta reverse. Generated by immunoSEQ multiplex PCR, the TCRdb table keeps only in-frame clones and is missing some. In the table there are 150,000 or so clones, 80% of which are singletons. The sequenced sample was PBMCs. The receptors originated from a man between 50 and 59 years old in good health and CMV-seronegative.

This clone is a singleton in its sample. This chain connects TRBV7-2 to TRBJ2-3; TRBD2 might be the D (5 bases). Germline loops: CDR1 SGHTA, CDR2 FQGNSA. The V end was cut by 0 bases, the J end by 4 bases, with 11 bases between. This CDR3 comprises 15 residues. The CDR3 loop reads CASSLAASWADTQYF. CDR3 nucleotide sequence: TGTGCCAGCAGCTTAGCGGCTAGCTGGGCAGATACGCAGTATTTT.

This clone appeared a single time. V and J are TRBV5-1 and TRBJ1-1; TRBD1 is a possible D gene (6 bases). This CDR3 region has 16 residues. V was shortened by 3 bases and J by 5 bases, with 20 bases between the two germline ends. Germline V lookup: CDR1 SGHRS, CDR2 YFSETQ. CDR3 sequence reads: CASSSRPGGAGTEAFF. DNA for the CDR3: TGCGCCAGCAGCTCCCGGCCTGGGGGGGCCGGGACTGAAGCTTTCTTT.

The genes are TRBV11-3 and TRBJ1-2; 11 nucleotides align to TRBD1. V dropped 4 bases and J dropped 4; count of bases not matched to a gene: 11. In germline, CDR1 is SGHNT, CDR2 YENEEA. This CDR3 spans 17 amino acids. In nucleotides, the CDR3 is TGTGCCAGCAGCTCGGGACAGGGGGGGGACATCGGCTATGGCTACACCTTC. It encodes CASSSGQGGDIGYGYTF.

The genes are TRBV29-1 and TRBJ1-2; possibly TRBD1 for D (5 bases). This CDR3 is built from 12 residues. The germline V gene encodes CDR1 SQVTM and CDR2 ANQGSEA. V was shortened by 4 bases and J by 8 bases, with 14 bases between the two germline ends. In nucleotides, the CDR3 is TGCAGCGTTGGATTCAGGGAGGAAGGCTACACCTTC. This sequence encodes CSVGFREEGYTF.

This chain joins TRBV7-3 and TRBJ2-7; maybe TRBD1 (5 bases). This CDR3 region has 14 residues. Germline V gives CDR1 SGHTA, CDR2 FQGTGA. V shed 4 bases and J shed 3 bases, with 13 bases lying between them. CDR3 nucleotides: TGTGCCAGCAGCTCAAGCGTCGACAGCTACGAGCAGTACTTC. Translation: CASSSSVDSYEQYF. Full variable domain (missing parts from reference TRBV7-3 and TRBJ2-7): GAGVSQTPSNKVTEKGKYVELRCDPISGHTALYWYRQSLGQGPEFLIYFQGTGAADDSGLPNDRFFAVRPEGSVSTLKIQRTERGDSAVYLCASSSSVDSYEQYFGPGTRLTVT.

The chain is built from TRBV27 and TRBJ2-1; 9 nucleotides match TRBD2. Germline CDR1 MNHEY, CDR2 SMNVEV (reference sequence). The CDR3 is 14 residues long. Trimming took 7 bases from V and 7 from J; bases not matched to a gene: 8. CDR3 region: CASMGRGGWNEQFF. DNA for the CDR3: TGTGCCAGCATGGGGCGGGGGGGCTGGAATGAGCAGTTCTTC.

In its sample, this clone was seen once. This chain links TRBV27 with TRBJ2-1; 9 nucleotides line up with TRBD1. In germline, CDR1 is MNHEY, CDR2 SMNVEV (reference sequence). The CDR3 loop spans 17 amino acids. V shed 5 bases, J shed 6 bases, and the junction held 14 bases outside the gene matches. As DNA, the CDR3 is TGTGCCAGCAGTCCACTTTCCGGGACAGGGCTTGGCAATGAGCAGTTCTTC. The encoded protein is CASSPLSGTGLGNEQFF.

The chain carries TRBV30 and TRBJ1-4, with D possibly being TRBD1 (6 bases). The V gene lost 0 bases and the J gene lost 4 bases, with 21 bases spanning the gap. CDR1 and CDR2 from the germline V gene are GTSNPN and SVGIG (reference sequence). This CDR3 has 18 amino acids. The DNA of the CDR3 is TGTGCCTGGAGTGTGGAACAAGGCCCCCCGACAGGTAATGAAAAACTGTTTTTT. Amino acids: CAWSVEQGPPTGNEKLFF.

The CDR3 DNA is TGCAGCGTTGGACAGGGCCCGAACACTGAAGCTTTCTTT. It translates to CSVGQGPNTEAFF. The chain is built from TRBV29-1 and TRBJ1-1; 7 bases map to TRBD1. The germline V gene has CDR1 SQVTM and CDR2 ANQGSEA. V was pared by 4 bases and J by 1 base, with 3 bases of the junction left unmatched. There are 13 residues in the CDR3.

CDR3 sequence: CASSWDISNTGELFF. As DNA, the CDR3 is TGTGCCAGCAGCTGGGACATTTCCAACACCGGGGAGCTGTTTTTT. The genes are TRBV5-4 and TRBJ2-2; weak D call: TRBD1 (6 bases). The CDR3 length is 15 residues. CDR1 SGHNT and CDR2 YYREEE come from the germline V gene (reference sequence). V lost 3 bases and J 2 bases, leaving 11 bases between the germline ends.

This chain joins TRBV29-1 and TRBJ1-1, with D maybe TRBD1 (6 bases). The CDR3 runs to 11 residues. Trimming left V 7 bases short and J 5 bases short, with 11 bases between. The V gene's germline CDR1 is SQVTM and CDR2 ANQGSEA. The CDR3 DNA sequence: TGCAGCGCGGAGGGGGGGACTGAAGCTTTCTTT. Translated, it gives CSAEGGTEAFF. Supplemented by reference TRBV29-1 and TRBJ1-1, the full variable domain reads SAVISQKPSRDICQRGTSLTIQCQVDSQVTMMFWYRQQPGQSLTLIATANQGSEATYESGFVIDKFPISRPNLTFSTLTVSNMSPEDSSIYLCSAEGGTEAFFGQGTRLTVV.

This clone was counted a few times. The CDR3 DNA sequence: TGTGCCAGCAGCGTACGGGGGGGTCCAGATACGCAGTATTTT. It specifies CASSVRGGPDTQYF. The genes are TRBV9 and TRBJ2-3; 8 nucleotides match TRBD2. The CDR3 spans 14 residues. In germline, CDR1 is SGDLS, CDR2 YYNGEE. V was clipped by 1 base and J by 4 bases; unmatched bases: 2.

This sequence joins TRBV7-2 and TRBJ2-5; 8 nucleotides align to TRBD1. After removal of 5 bases from V and 1 base from J, the junction contained 3 bases not matched to a gene. The CDR3 has 14 amino acids. Germline lookup yields CDR1 SGHTA and CDR2 FQGNSA. CDR3 loop: CASSQTGVQETQYF. CDR3 bases: TGTGCCAGCAGCCAGACAGGGGTCCAAGAGACCCAGTACTTC.

The chain uses TRBV6-5 and TRBJ2-7; TRBD2 agrees at 12 bases. V was pared by 4 bases and J by 7 bases, with 11 bases of the junction left unmatched. Germline V gene data show CDR1 as MNHEY and CDR2 as SVGAGI. The CDR3 has 16 residues. CDR3 residues: CASSSSGRARAREQYF. In DNA, the CDR3 is TGTGCCAGCAGTTCTAGCGGGAGGGCAAGGGCAAGGGAGCAGTACTTC.

The V call is TRBV19, the J call TRBJ2-7; D possibly corresponds to TRBD2 (6 bases). This CDR3 has 15 amino acids. V was pared by 1 base and J by 2 bases, with 12 bases between. Germline V gene lookup returns CDR1 LNHDA and CDR2 SQIVND (reference sequence). The CDR3, as DNA: TGTGCCAGTAGTATAGGTGGAGGGTATCCCTACGAGCAGTACTTC. Protein sequence: CASSIGGGYPYEQYF.

This clone was found a few times. The V gene is TRBV15, the J gene TRBJ1-1; D is ambiguous. V gave up 1 base and J gave up 0 bases, with 6 bases separating them. Germline loops: CDR1 LNHNV, CDR2 YYDKDF (reference sequence). The CDR3 extends over 14 amino acids. The CDR3 spells CATSRVPVNTEAFF. In DNA, the CDR3 is TGTGCCACCAGCAGAGTCCCAGTGAACACTGAAGCTTTCTTT. Together with reference TRBV15 and TRBJ1-1, the CDR3 gives the full variable domain: DAMVIQNPRYQVTQFGKPVTLSCSQTLNHNVMYWYQQKSSQAPKLLFHYYDKDFNNEADTPDNFQSRRPNTSFCFLDIRSPGLGDTAMYLCATSRVPVNTEAFFGQGTRLTVV.

This sequence joins TRBV25-1 and TRBJ2-7, with TRBD1 identical over 8 bases. The CDR3 has 15 residues. Germline assignment: CDR1 MGHDK and CDR2 SYGVNS. V was pared by 2 bases and J by 2 bases, with 5 bases of the junction left unmatched. The CDR3 loop reads CASSEVETGAYEQYF. DNA of the CDR3: TGTGCCAGCAGTGAAGTGGAGACAGGGGCCTACGAGCAGTACTTC.